This T cell receptor beta chain was sequenced for a study of shared clonotypes between healthy human individuals. The CDR3 has 17 amino acids. J gave up 7 bases and V 5 bases, and 9 bases lay outside the gene matches. The germline CDR1 and CDR2 sequences are MDHEN and SYDVKM. Assay runs were performed at deep level. Method: immunoSEQ multiplex PCR; TCRdb's copy keeps in-frame clones and lacks some. The sample holds around 320,000 clones; about nine tenths are singletons and the top ten take 15% to 20%. This clone was detected only once. The V call is TRBV28, the J call TRBJ2-1, with 15 positions matching TRBD2. Sequences were obtained from memory CD8+ T cells sorted from blood. Subset denoted: CD45RO+ cells pooled with CCR7-negative TemRA cells. The receptor was isolated from a young man in good health. CDR3 region: CASSPRWTSGGANEQFF. The CDR3 region has the DNA TGTGCCAGCAGTCCGCGCTGGACTAGCGGGGGGGCAAATGAGCAGTTCTTC.